The next 17 T cell receptor beta chains were all read from a single sample in a study of shared clonotypes between healthy human individuals. Naive CD8 isolation took CD45RO-negative cells positively selected for CCR7 and excluded terminally differentiated effector memory CD45RA+ cells. Measured with immunoSEQ multiplex PCR; TCRdb has only the in-frame clones, and not every one. The profile shows nearly 2 million clones, just under 95% of them singletons. The sample taken for sequencing was naive CD8+ T cells sorted from blood. The receptor set was obtained from a man younger than 35 in good health.

This rearrangement joins TRBV27 to TRBJ2-7, with unresolved D. V lost 2 bases and J 2 bases, leaving 22 bases between the germline ends. Germline V gene sequence: CDR1 MNHEY, CDR2 SMNVEV (reference sequence). The CDR3 sequence is 18 residues long. The CDR3 reads CASSLASFTALPTYEQYF. CDR3 nucleotides: TGTGCCAGCAGTTTAGCCTCCTTCACAGCGCTTCCCACCTACGAGCAGTACTTC.

V and J are TRBV7-9 and TRBJ2-3, with D unresolved. The length of the CDR3 is 14 residues. V was pared by 8 bases and J by 5 bases, with 17 bases between. Germline V lookup: CDR1 SEHNR, CDR2 FQNEAQ (reference sequence). CDR3 in amino acids: CASGPFWEVDTQYF. In DNA, the CDR3 is TGTGCCAGCGGACCATTTTGGGAAGTAGATACGCAGTATTTT.

V and J are TRBV4-1 and TRBJ2-7; TRBD2 is a possible D gene (7 bases). Germline CDR1 is MGHRA and CDR2 is YSYEKL. The CDR3 is made up of 17 amino acids. V was pared by 1 base and J by 2 bases, with 18 bases between. DNA of the CDR3: TGCGCCAGCAGCCAAGTGGTCCGGGCGGGGGCCCCCTACGAGCAGTACTTC. Its protein product is CASSQVVRAGAPYEQYF.

This clone was seen only once. The chain carries TRBV5-1 and TRBJ1-5, with D maybe TRBD1 (6 bases). In germline, CDR1 is SGHRS, CDR2 YFSETQ. V shed 3 bases and J shed 2 bases, with 9 bases lying between them. The length of the CDR3 is 14 residues. Written as DNA, the CDR3 is TGCGCCAGCAGCTCAGGGGAGGGCAATCAGCCCCAGCATTTT. Amino acids: CASSSGEGNQPQHF.

The rearrangement links TRBV11-3 to TRBJ2-5; D gene uncertain. Trimming pared 1 base from V and 5 bases from J, leaving 14 bases between. The germline V gene encodes CDR1 SGHNT and CDR2 YENEEA. This CDR3 comprises 15 residues. CDR3 DNA: TGTGCCAGCAGCTTAGCGTACAGTTTGTTGGAGACCCAGTACTTC. As protein: CASSLAYSLLETQYF.

This chain connects TRBV5-6 to TRBJ1-2; no clear D. Germline V gene lookup returns CDR1 SGHDT and CDR2 YYEEEE. V shed 4 bases and J shed 0 bases, with 16 bases lying between them. The CDR3 sequence is 16 residues long. CDR3 nucleotides: TGTGCCAGCAGCCTGGATCAGGAATTATCTAACTATGGCTACACCTTC. Its protein product is CASSLDQELSNYGYTF.

This clone was counted a few times. Other DNA sequences in this sample translate to the same CDR3. The V gene is TRBV9, the J gene TRBJ1-2; TRBD1 agrees at 7 bases. Germline V gene lookup returns CDR1 SGDLS and CDR2 YYNGEE. The CDR3 totals 15 residues. The J segment lost 1 base and the V segment lost 3 bases, leaving 6 bases of the junction unmatched. The chain's CDR3 is CASSANRDSNYGYTF. CDR3 coding DNA: TGTGCCAGCAGCGCCAACAGGGACAGTAACTATGGCTACACCTTC.

This clone was seen only once. The rearrangement joins TRBV5-6 to TRBJ2-7; D is uncertain. V lost 1 base to trimming and J lost 7 bases, with 12 bases between them. This CDR3 is built from 13 residues. Germline V CDR1 and CDR2: SGHDT, YYEEEE. The CDR3 is CASSLSPTGEQYF. Written as DNA, the CDR3 is TGTGCCAGCAGCTTGTCACCAACCGGGGAGCAGTACTTC. The whole variable domain, remainder taken from reference TRBV5-6 and TRBJ2-7, is DAGVTQSPTHLIKTRGQQVTLRCSPKSGHDTVSWYQQALGQGPQFIFQYYEEEERQRGNFPDRFSGHQFPNYSSELNVNALLLGDSALYLCASSLSPTGEQYFGPGTRLTVT.

The CDR3 is CASSEGQGITVNEKLFF. The CDR3 nucleotides are TGTGCCAGCAGTGAGGGACAGGGAATTACAGTTAATGAAAAACTGTTTTTT. The chain has TRBV25-1 and TRBJ1-4, with 9 bases lining up with TRBD1. CDR1 MGHDK and CDR2 SYGVNS come from the germline V gene. The V gene end was trimmed by 3 bases and the J gene end by 4 bases; junction bases not matched to a gene: 9. The CDR3 is made up of 17 amino acids.

The rearrangement joins TRBV4-1 to TRBJ1-5, with D perhaps matching TRBD1 (6 bases). The CDR3 is 13 amino acids. The V and J ends lost 4 bases and 7 bases respectively, with 11 bases between them. Germline V gene sequence: CDR1 MGHRA, CDR2 YSYEKL. The CDR3 DNA sequence: TGCGCCAGCAGCCCGGTCGGGGGCCAGCCCCAGCATTTT. Amino acids: CASSPVGGQPQHF.

On this clone itself: Additional DNA sequences in this sample encode the identical CDR3. V usage is TRBV5-4 and J usage is TRBJ2-7; 7 positions match TRBD2. Germline-derived CDR1 and CDR2 are SGHNT and YYREEE (reference sequence). The CDR3 runs 14 residues. Losses at the gene ends were 2 bases for V and 3 bases for J; bases not matched to a gene: 5. The CDR3 DNA is TGTGCCAGCAGCTTTGGGGGGGGTGGCTACGAGCAGTACTTC. Translating it yields CASSFGGGGYEQYF.

This clone was observed once. V gene TRBV19 combines with J gene TRBJ2-2; D remains ambiguous. This CDR3 region has 13 residues. CDR1 LNHDA and CDR2 SQIVND come from the germline V gene (reference sequence). V gave up 8 bases and J gave up 1 base, with 8 bases separating them. The CDR3 bases are TGTGCCAGTGAAGGAGTGAACACCGGGGAGCTGTTTTTT. Translation: CASEGVNTGELFF.

This clone occurred a few times. The chain uses TRBV5-1 and TRBJ1-1, with TRBD1 as a possible D gene (5 bases). Looked up from germline, CDR1 is SGHRS and CDR2 is YFSETQ. The CDR3 sequence is 13 residues long. Between the trimmed V and J ends, which lost 6 bases and 4 bases, there was a span of 13 bases. CDR3 amino acids: CASKQGEVTEAFF. Written as DNA, the CDR3 is TGCGCCAGCAAACAAGGGGAAGTCACTGAAGCTTTCTTT. Full variable domain (remainder filled in from reference TRBV5-1 and TRBJ1-1): KAGVTQTPRYLIKTRGQQVTLSCSPISGHRSVSWYQQTPGQGLQFLFEYFSETQRNKGNFPGRFSGRQFSNSRSEMNVSTLELGDSALYLCASKQGEVTEAFFGQGTRLTVV.

The CDR3 sequence is CASSLIGVRGNQPQHF. DNA of the CDR3: TGTGCCAGCAGTCTTATTGGGGTCAGAGGCAATCAGCCCCAGCATTTT. The genes are TRBV27 and TRBJ1-5; D is uncertain. The germline V gene encodes CDR1 MNHEY and CDR2 SMNVEV (reference sequence). The CDR3 runs 16 residues. V was cut by 5 bases and J by 2 bases, with 16 bases left in between.

The genes are TRBV27 and TRBJ2-7, with D perhaps assigned TRBD1 or TRBD2 (5 bases each). Germline CDR1 is MNHEY and CDR2 is SMNVEV (reference sequence). The CDR3 is made up of 13 amino acids. Trimming shortened V by 3 bases and J by 5 bases, and 11 bases separated the two germline ends. Written as DNA, the CDR3 is TGTGCCAGCAGTTTTTGGGGGTCCGACGAGCAGTACTTC. Translated: CASSFWGSDEQYF.

The rearrangement uses TRBV19 and TRBJ2-2; TRBD1 agrees at 8 bases. This CDR3 is built from 18 residues. CDR1 is LNHDA, CDR2 SQIVND, per germline (reference sequence). V shed 0 bases and J 1 base; nucleotides not matched to a gene: 7. CDR3 protein: CASSIDRDRGRNTGELFF. CDR3 coding DNA: TGTGCCAGTAGTATAGACAGAGACAGGGGACGGAACACCGGGGAGCTGTTTTTT.

V is TRBV12-5 and J is TRBJ2-7, with 8 nucleotides matching TRBD1. V was clipped by 6 bases and J by 7 bases; unmatched bases: 8. Germline lookup yields CDR1 LGHNT and CDR2 FRNRAP. The CDR3 is 13 residues long. This CDR3 is CASGQNTGGEQYF. The CDR3 nucleotides read TGTGCTAGTGGCCAGAATACAGGGGGGGAGCAGTACTTC.